The sequence of this TCR beta chain was determined in a study of shared clonotypes between healthy human individuals. Study as a whole: CD4 naive and memory got three plates each, CD8 naive two, CD8 memory one. Study results and caveats: How much donors shared clonotypes was expected to be affected by sequencing depth. In a few donors, around 5% of naive CD4 clonotypes appeared in common.

Germline values: CDR1 MDHEN, CDR2 SYDVKM. The CDR3 is made up of 15 amino acids. V gave up 3 bases and J gave up 6 bases, with 15 bases separating them. A remark on this clone: What it binds is not known.

A CD45RA+ naive subset and a CD45RA-negative memory subset were split from CD4+ cells. Generated by immunoSEQ multiplex PCR, the TCRdb table keeps only in-frame clones and is missing some. Of approximately 620,000 clones in the sample, approximately 97% are singletons; the top ten hold 0.045% to 0.07%. Sequencing input: naive CD4+ T cells sorted from blood. Subset: CD45RA+ positively selected. The chain uses TRBV28 and TRBJ2-1; the D is unclear. The receptor comes from a woman between 25 and 40 years old in good health. DNA for the CDR3: TGTGCCAGCAGTTTTGGTATTCGGAGATTCAATGAGCAGTTCTTC. Residues: CASSFGIRRFNEQFF.